A selection of T cell receptor beta chains follows, all from one sample in a study of blood T cell repertoires in COVID-19. TCRdb's table, derived via immunoSEQ multiplex PCR, lists solely in-frame clones and lacks some. The profile shows about 400,000 clones, 88% of them singletons. Sequenced: PBMCs or T cells enriched from blood (not recorded which). These receptors originate from a woman in her forties with acute COVID-19. Both conserved end residues are part of each CDR3. A D gene is named only where the DNA matches it firmly. The listing skips clone size in some rows; elsewhere it reads once, few, many or a size class.

d_call | j_call | clone_size | v_call | cdr3_nt | cdr3_aa
- | TRBJ2-3 | - | TRBV4-1 | TGCGCCAGCAGCCAAGATCTACCCACCAGCACAGATACGCAGTATTTT | CASSQDLPTSTDTQYF
TRBD1 | TRBJ2-1 | - | TRBV5-8 | TGTGCCAGCAGCTTTCTCTACTACAGGGGGGAAGGGGACAATGAGCAGTTCTTC | CASSFLYYRGEGDNEQFF
- | TRBJ1-4 | - | TRBV2 | TGTGCCAGCAGTGAAGGTTGGCTGCATAATGAAAAACTGTTTTTT | CASSEGWLHNEKLFF
TRBD1 | TRBJ1-1 | many | TRBV9 | TGTGCCAGCAGCGCTGGGACAGGGACTGAAGCTTTCTTT | CASSAGTGTEAFF
- | TRBJ1-4 | - | TRBV28 | TGTGCCAGCAGTTTACAGGGGTCAACTAATGAAAAACTGTTTTTT | CASSLQGSTNEKLFF
- | TRBJ1-3 | - | TRBV15 | TGTGCCACCAGCTCTATAGGAAACACCATATATTTT | CATSSIGNTIYF
- | TRBJ2-7 | - | TRBV11-2 | TGTGCCAGCAGCAGCAGGACAGAGTACGAGCAGTACTTC | CASSSRTEYEQYF
- | TRBJ2-5 | - | TRBV19 | TGTGCCAGTAGCCCCGGGTTCGGGGGGCGGGAGACCCAGTACTTC | CASSPGFGGRETQYF
- | TRBJ2-5 | - | TRBV12-3/TRBV12-4 | TGTGCCAGCAGTACCGGACTCCAAGAGACCCAGTACTTC | CASSTGLQETQYF
- | TRBJ1-2 | - | TRBV6-9 | TGTGCCAGCAGTTACGGTGGGGAGACCTATGGCTACACCTTC | CASSYGGETYGYTF
TRBD1 | TRBJ1-2 | - | TRBV9 | TGTGCCAGCAGCGCGAACAGGGGCAACGGCTACACCTTC | CASSANRGNGYTF
TRBD1 | TRBJ1-1 | once | TRBV27 | TGTGCCAGCAGCCGGACAGGGGCAACTGAAGCTTTCTTT | CASSRTGATEAFF
- | TRBJ2-7 | - | TRBV18 | TGTGCCAGCTCACCGGGGCAGGGGAGAAACGAGCAGTACTTC | CASSPGQGRNEQYF
TRBD1 | TRBJ2-4 | - | TRBV15 | TGTGCCACCAGGACAGGGGGCGAGGGAAACATTCAGTACTTC | CATRTGGEGNIQYF
TRBD1 | TRBJ1-4 | - | TRBV2 | TGTGCCAGCAGCTACGACAGGGGGAATGAAAAACTGTTTTTT | CASSYDRGNEKLFF
TRBD1 | TRBJ1-3 | - | TRBV11-2 | TGTGCCAGCAGCTTATTGGGACAGGGGTCCGCGGGAGGAAACACCATATATTTT | CASSLLGQGSAGGNTIYF
- | TRBJ1-5 | once | TRBV7-8 | TGTGCCAGCAGCTCAACGGCGGGAAGTAGCAATCAGCCCCAGCATTTT | CASSSTAGSSNQPQHF
TRBD2 | TRBJ2-2 | - | TRBV7-9 | TGTGCCAGCAGCCGACTAGCGGGGGGCCGGTTGGGCACCGGGGAGCTGTTTTTT | CASSRLAGGRLGTGELFF
TRBD1 | TRBJ1-2 | - | TRBV14 | TGTGCCAGCAGCCGCGGAAACCTCGGACAGGGAGGGTATGGCTACACCTTC | CASSRGNLGQGGYGYTF
- | TRBJ1-2 | - | TRBV27 | TGTGCCAGCAGTTTCTCGGGACACTTCTATGGCTACACCTTC | CASSFSGHFYGYTF
- | TRBJ1-6 | - | TRBV19 | TGTGCCAGTACCCCGGGGTTTAATTCACCCCTCCACTTT | CASTPGFNSPLHF
TRBD1 | TRBJ1-4 | - | TRBV29-1 | TGCAGCGTCTCCGGGACAGGGGGTAGGAAACTGTTTTTT | CSVSGTGGRKLFF
- | TRBJ1-6 | - | TRBV2 | TGTGCCAGCAGGAACAGGGAGACTTCACCCCTCCACTTT | CASRNRETSPLHF
- | TRBJ1-2 | once | TRBV11-2 | TGTGCCACCCGTTCGATCGGGGGGGGGAGAGGGTCTGGCTACACCTTC | CATRSIGGGRGSGYTF
- | TRBJ2-2 | - | TRBV20-1 | TGCAGTGCTAGTACAGGGACGGTCACCGGGGAGCTGTTTTTT | CSASTGTVTGELFF
TRBD1 | TRBJ1-4 | - | TRBV6-1 | TGTGCCAGCAGTGACGGGACAGGGACTTATGAAAAACTGTTTTTT | CASSDGTGTYEKLFF
TRBD2 | TRBJ2-5 | - | TRBV7-6 | TGTGCCAGCACCAAAAGGACGAGCGGGGGATCGGTGCAAGAGACCCAGTACTTC | CASTKRTSGGSVQETQYF
- | TRBJ1-2 | - | TRBV10-3 | TGTGCCATCAGTGATGACAGTCTGGGTGGCTACACCTTC | CAISDDSLGGYTF
TRBD1 | TRBJ1-6 | - | TRBV5-1 | TGCGCCAGCAGCTCGGGACAGGGGGCCGGAGCCTATAATTCACCCCTCCACTTT | CASSSGQGAGAYNSPLHF
TRBD2 | TRBJ2-3 | once | TRBV9 | TGTGCCAGCAGCGGAAAACCGGGACTAGCGGGAAGCACAGATACGCAGTATTTT | CASSGKPGLAGSTDTQYF
- | TRBJ2-5 | - | TRBV6-2/TRBV6-3 | TGTGCCAGCAGTTACCTTCGATCACAGGTAGCTGGTGAGACCCAGTACTTC | CASSYLRSQVAGETQYF
TRBD1 | TRBJ2-3 | - | TRBV6-2/TRBV6-3 | TGTGCCAGCAGTTTCCAAACAGGGGCTAGCACAGATACGCAGTATTTT | CASSFQTGASTDTQYF
- | TRBJ2-3 | once | TRBV30 | TGTGCCTGGACTAGAGACTCAGATACGCAGTATTTT | CAWTRDSDTQYF
TRBD1 | TRBJ1-2 | - | TRBV2 | TGTGCCAGCAGTGAATCGTGGACAGGGTATGGCTACACCTTC | CASSESWTGYGYTF
TRBD1 | TRBJ1-2 | - | TRBV7-9 | TGTGCCAGCACCGAGACAGGGGTTAATGGCTACACCTTC | CASTETGVNGYTF
- | TRBJ1-2 | - | TRBV7-8 | TGTGCCAGCAGCTTAGTCGGGGGGGCCCTCAACTATGGCTACACCTTC | CASSLVGGALNYGYTF
- | TRBJ1-5 | - | TRBV18 | TGTGCCAGCTCACCACTGGCAGGGGAACAGCCCCAGCATTTT | CASSPLAGEQPQHF
TRBD2 | TRBJ2-7 | - | TRBV5-1 | TGCGCCAGCAGCTTGTCGCTAGCGGGGGGGCTACACGAGCAGTACTTC | CASSLSLAGGLHEQYF
- | TRBJ1-6 | - | TRBV5-5 | TGTGCCAGCAGCCCGTGGACAAATTCACCCCTCCACTTT | CASSPWTNSPLHF
- | TRBJ2-5 | - | TRBV21-1 | TGTGCCAGCAGCAAAGACTTTTTAGCGGGGGGGCCTGAAGAGACCCAGTACTTC | CASSKDFLAGGPEETQYF
TRBD1 | TRBJ1-4 | - | TRBV7-9 | TGTGCCAGCAGGCCAGGACAGGGCGGGGATGAAAAACTGTTTTTT | CASRPGQGGDEKLFF
- | TRBJ2-6 | - | TRBV30 | TGTGCCTGGAGTGTCCTTGGTCCGGGGGACTGGGTCCCCTCTGGGGCCAACGTCCTGACTTTC | CAWSVLGPGDWVPSGANVLTF
- | TRBJ1-6 | - | TRBV30 | TGTGCCTGGAGAGCAGGCTCCTATAATTCACCCCTCCACTTT | CAWRAGSYNSPLHF
- | TRBJ1-5 | - | TRBV19 | TGTGCCAGTAGTATAAAGCCAGGCGTACAGCCCCAGCATTTT | CASSIKPGVQPQHF
TRBD1 | TRBJ2-7 | - | TRBV5-1 | TGCGCCAGCAGCCTGACTCGGACAGGGGAGTACGAGCAGTACTTC | CASSLTRTGEYEQYF
TRBD1 | TRBJ1-5 | - | TRBV30 | TGTGCCTGGGAGGGACAGAACAATCAGCCCCAGCATTTT | CAWEGQNNQPQHF
TRBD2 | TRBJ2-4 | - | TRBV10-3 | TGTGCCATCAGTGGGAGCGGGGGCGCTGGTCAAAACATTCAGTACTTC | CAISGSGGAGQNIQYF
TRBD2 | TRBJ2-1 | - | TRBV6-5 | TGTGCCGCCAATCTAGCGGGGGTGTATGAGCAGTTCTTC | CAANLAGVYEQFF
TRBD1 | TRBJ1-3 | - | TRBV6-5 | TGTGCCAGCAGGGGACAGGGAGCGGGAAACACCATATATTTT | CASRGQGAGNTIYF
TRBD1 | TRBJ1-4 | - | TRBV6-1 | TGTGCCAGCAGTGAACAGACAGGGGAGAGTGAAAAACTGTTTTTT | CASSEQTGESEKLFF
- | TRBJ1-5 | many | TRBV4-1 | TGCGCCAGCAGCCGCGCAGGGCTGCGCAATCAGCCCCAGCATTTT | CASSRAGLRNQPQHF
TRBD1 | TRBJ1-6 | - | TRBV5-1 | TGCGCCAGCAGCTTGAACAGGGGGGATTCACCCCTCCACTTT | CASSLNRGDSPLHF